The 24 T cell receptor beta chains reported below all come from one sample, sequenced in a study of early stage breast cancer tumors. Profiling relied on immunoSEQ multiplex PCR, and the TCRdb table lists in-frame clones only, not all of them. The sample holds some 9,700 clones, 78% seen once. The sample taken for sequencing was normal breast tissue next to the tumor. Receptors were obtained from a person aged 35-55 years with breast cancer.

The chain recombines TRBV30 with TRBJ2-3, with unresolved D. The CDR3 consists of 14 residues. Germline V gene lookup returns CDR1 GTSNPN and CDR2 SVGIG (reference sequence). V was clipped by 3 bases and J by 6 bases, with 16 bases between them. The CDR3 spells CAWRVGSAADTQYF. The DNA for the CDR3 is TGTGCCTGGAGGGTAGGGTCTGCAGCTGATACGCAGTATTTT.

The chain combines TRBV6-5 with TRBJ1-2, with D possibly being TRBD1 (6 bases). Germline V CDR1 and CDR2: MNHEY, SVGAGI. CDR3 length: 16 amino acids. Trimming took 1 base from V and 6 from J, leaving 18 bases between them. CDR3 DNA sequence: TGTGCCAGCAGTTACTTGGGGAGCAGGGGCCGGGATGGCTACACCTTC. Protein: CASSYLGSRGRDGYTF.

This chain connects TRBV7-8 to TRBJ1-2; D gene ambiguous. CDR1 and CDR2 (germline): SGHVS, FQNEAQ. This CDR3 has 14 amino acids. V shed 3 bases and J shed 0 bases, with 8 bases lying between them. The CDR3 DNA sequence: TGTGCCAGCAGCTTGCGGGCTTCTAACTATGGCTACACCTTC. Translation: CASSLRASNYGYTF.

The chain links TRBV30 to TRBJ2-2; 7 bases line up with TRBD2. The CDR3 loop spans 14 amino acids. The trim removed 4 bases at V and 6 bases at J, leaving 8 bases unmatched. The germline gives CDR1 GTSNPN, CDR2 SVGIG (reference sequence). The CDR3 reads CAWTLTSRPGELFF. CDR3 bases: TGTGCCTGGACACTGACTAGCAGGCCCGGGGAGCTGTTTTTT.

In the case of this clone: Its ends do not fully match the called genes, so a read error is possible. The chain couples TRBV5-6 to TRBJ2-5; 12 bases map to TRBD2. Looked up from germline, CDR1 is SGHDT and CDR2 is YYEEEE. CDR3 length equals 15 residues. The CDR3 loop is CASSLSRLAGGPFDF. DNA for the CDR3: TGTGCCAGCAGCTTGTCGAGGCTAGCGGGAGGGCCGTTCGACTTC.

The CDR3 region has the DNA TGTGCCAGCAGCCAAGAAGGAGCGGGAGGGCCGGATGAGCAGTTCTTC. Translation gives CASSQEGAGGPDEQFF. This sequence joins TRBV11-2 and TRBJ2-1, with 10 bases identical to TRBD2. CDR1 SGHAT and CDR2 FQNNGV come from the germline V gene. The CDR3 has 16 residues. J gave up 8 bases and V 5 bases, and 12 bases lay outside the gene matches.

V usage is TRBV4-2 and J usage is TRBJ2-6; no firm D call. CDR1 is LGHNA, CDR2 YNFKEQ, per germline. The length of the CDR3 is 17 residues. The V and J ends lost 1 base and 2 bases respectively, with 12 bases between them. CDR3 nucleotide sequence: TGTGCCAGCAGCCAAGTATCGATGTCTCCTGGGGCCAACGTCCTGACTTTC. Amino acid sequence: CASSQVSMSPGANVLTF.

This chain uses TRBV2 with TRBJ2-1; the D gene is possibly TRBD2 (7 bases). The germline gives CDR1 SNHLY, CDR2 FYNNEI. This CDR3 contains 16 residues. Between the trimmed V and J ends, which lost 4 bases and 2 bases, there was a span of 15 bases. CDR3 DNA: TGTGCCAGCAGTGGAAGGGGGGGGGTAACCTACAATGAGCAGTTCTTC. This gives the protein CASSGRGGVTYNEQFF.

The V gene is TRBV19, the J gene TRBJ2-1; 10 bases fit TRBD2. CDR3 length: 19 residues. The germline CDR1 and CDR2 sequences are LNHDA and SQIVND (reference sequence). After removal of 2 bases from V and 0 bases from J, the junction contained 10 bases not matched to a gene. Here the CDR3 DNA reads TGTGCCAGTAGTATAACTGGACTAGCGGTCAGAGGCTCCTACAATGAGCAGTTCTTC. Translated: CASSITGLAVRGSYNEQFF.

This clone occurred once. The chain has TRBV14 and TRBJ2-1; 8 nucleotides match TRBD2. CDR3 length: 17 residues. J was trimmed by 1 base and V by 0 bases; bases with no gene match: 5. Germline V gives CDR1 SGHDN, CDR2 FVKESK. CDR3 bases: TGTGCCAGCAGCCAAGATACGGGAGGGGCGTCCTACAATGAGCAGTTCTTC. Protein: CASSQDTGGASYNEQFF.

The rearrangement joins TRBV11-3 to TRBJ2-7; tentatively, D is TRBD1 or TRBD2 (5 bases each). Trimming removed 5 bases at V and 4 bases at J, with 6 bases between. Germline lookup yields CDR1 SGHNT and CDR2 YENEEA. The CDR3 consists of 11 residues. The CDR3 region has the DNA TGTGCCAGCAGCGGGGGATACGAGCAGTACTTC. It yields the protein CASSGGYEQYF.

This clone was seen a single time. The CDR3 nucleotides are TGTGCCAGTAGTATAGGGAGGACCTCTTCGAGCTCCTACAATGAGCAGTTCTTC. Translation gives CASSIGRTSSSSYNEQFF. The rearrangement links TRBV19 to TRBJ2-1, with D perhaps matching TRBD2 (5 bases). There are 18 residues in the CDR3. From germline, CDR1 is LNHDA and CDR2 SQIVND (reference sequence). Trimming pared 1 base from V and 0 bases from J, leaving 16 bases between.

J is TRBJ1-2 and V is TRBV5-6; TRBD1 matches at 9 bases. The CDR3 runs 12 residues. Germline CDR1 and CDR2: SGHDT and YYEEEE. V shed 5 bases, J shed 8 bases, and the junction held 4 bases outside the gene matches. The CDR3 nucleotides read TGTGCCAGCAGACAGGGGGCACGGGGCTACACCTTC. Translation: CASRQGARGYTF. Full variable domain (outside the CDR3, taken from reference TRBV5-6 and TRBJ1-2): DAGVTQSPTHLIKTRGQQVTLRCSPKSGHDTVSWYQQALGQGPQFIFQYYEEEERQRGNFPDRFSGHQFPNYSSELNVNALLLGDSALYLCASRQGARGYTFGSGTRLTVV.

This clone is a singleton in its sample. The chain links TRBV2 to TRBJ2-1; perhaps TRBD2 as D (5 bases). V lost 3 bases and J lost 12, with 12 bases in between. In germline, CDR1 is SNHLY, CDR2 FYNNEI. The CDR3 is 12 amino acids. The CDR3 nucleotides are TGTGCCAGCAGTGACCCCCCCCGGGGGCAGTTCTTC. Translation gives CASSDPPRGQFF.

By share, this clone counts as large (0.1 to 1%). The chain links TRBV2 to TRBJ1-4; no reliable D call. CDR3 length: 16 amino acids. CDR1 is SNHLY and CDR2 is FYNNEI in the germline V gene. Trimming shortened V by 4 bases and J by 0 bases, and 12 bases separated the two germline ends. The CDR3 loop is CASSVGPASTNEKLFF. The CDR3 nucleotides are TGTGCCAGCAGTGTGGGCCCCGCTTCAACTAATGAAAAACTGTTTTTT.

The rearrangement uses TRBV6-1 and TRBJ2-1; 8 positions agree with TRBD1. Germline-derived CDR1 and CDR2 are MNHNS and SASEGT. The V gene end was trimmed by 6 bases and the J gene end by 3 bases; junction bases not matched to a gene: 4. CDR3 length equals 14 residues. The DNA for the CDR3 is TGTGCCAGCAGGCCCGACAGGGGCTACAATGAGCAGTTCTTC. It codes for CASRPDRGYNEQFF.

The chain couples TRBV19 to TRBJ2-3; D is unclear. CDR1 and CDR2 (germline): LNHDA, SQIVND (reference sequence). Deletions cut 7 bases from V and 2 bases from J, with 10 bases between. This CDR3 is 13 amino acids long. In nucleotides, the CDR3 is TGTGCCAGTAAAAACGGGTCCACAGATACGCAGTATTTT. Amino acids: CASKNGSTDTQYF.

The sample holds one count of this clone. This chain connects TRBV2 to TRBJ2-1; the match to TRBD1 covers 8 bases. The CDR3 sequence is 13 residues long. Trimming cost V 6 bases and J 12 bases; bases outside gene matches: 10. The V gene's germline CDR1 is SNHLY and CDR2 FYNNEI. The CDR3 DNA reads TGTGCCAGCAGAGATGGACAGGGCTTAGGGCAGTTCTTC. It translates to CASRDGQGLGQFF.

The chain links TRBV4-1 to TRBJ2-1; 12 bases line up with TRBD2. The CDR3 length is 15 residues. Germline loops: CDR1 MGHRA, CDR2 YSYEKL. V shed 1 base, J shed 7 bases, and the junction held 2 bases outside the gene matches. CDR3 protein: CASSQGLAGGNEQFF. The CDR3 DNA is TGCGCCAGCAGCCAAGGGCTAGCGGGGGGGAATGAGCAGTTCTTC.

The rearrangement joins TRBV27 to TRBJ2-1; 11 positions match TRBD1. With V trimmed by 3 bases and J by 6 bases, 7 bases remained unmatched. This CDR3 is 16 amino acids long. Germline V lookup: CDR1 MNHEY, CDR2 SMNVEV (reference sequence). CDR3 protein: CASSFSGTGGSNEQFF. The DNA of the CDR3 is TGTGCCAGCAGTTTCTCCGGGACAGGGGGATCCAATGAGCAGTTCTTC.

This rearrangement joins TRBV14 to TRBJ1-1, with D tentatively TRBD1 (5 bases). V was trimmed by 1 base and J by 11 bases, leaving 17 bases between them. CDR1 and CDR2 from the germline V gene are SGHDN and FVKESK. The CDR3 is 14 residues long. The CDR3 DNA follows: TGTGCCAGCAGCCAAGTAGGGGCTATTGCGGGGGCTTTCTTT. Translation: CASSQVGAIAGAFF.

The rearrangement joins TRBV10-1 to TRBJ2-1; 7 bases are a match to TRBD2. This CDR3 region has 18 residues. Per germline, CDR1 WNHNN and CDR2 SYGVQD (reference sequence). V gave up 2 bases and J gave up 4 bases; unmatched junction bases: 14. The CDR3 nucleotides are TGCGCCAGCAGTGAGGGTTTTAGGAGCGGGAAGTTGTACAATGAGCAGTTCTTC. Encoded protein: CASSEGFRSGKLYNEQFF.

This chain connects TRBV7-6 to TRBJ2-2; the D is unclear. Germline V gene sequence: CDR1 SGHVS, CDR2 FNYEAQ. This CDR3 region has 14 residues. V lost 4 bases to trimming and J lost 5 bases, with 11 bases between them. CDR3 in DNA: TGTGCCAGCAGCTCGCCCTTGGGGACCGGGGAGCTGTTTTTT. As protein: CASSSPLGTGELFF.

This chain uses TRBV4-2 with TRBJ2-1, with D possibly being TRBD2 (5 bases). The V and J ends lost 4 bases and 7 bases respectively, with 23 bases between them. The CDR3 is made up of 17 amino acids. Germline CDR1 reads LGHNA; CDR2 reads YNFKEQ. CDR3 region: CASSLSDTISSRNEQFF. Here the CDR3 DNA reads TGTGCCAGCAGCCTTTCAGACACCATCTCTAGCAGAAATGAGCAGTTCTTC.